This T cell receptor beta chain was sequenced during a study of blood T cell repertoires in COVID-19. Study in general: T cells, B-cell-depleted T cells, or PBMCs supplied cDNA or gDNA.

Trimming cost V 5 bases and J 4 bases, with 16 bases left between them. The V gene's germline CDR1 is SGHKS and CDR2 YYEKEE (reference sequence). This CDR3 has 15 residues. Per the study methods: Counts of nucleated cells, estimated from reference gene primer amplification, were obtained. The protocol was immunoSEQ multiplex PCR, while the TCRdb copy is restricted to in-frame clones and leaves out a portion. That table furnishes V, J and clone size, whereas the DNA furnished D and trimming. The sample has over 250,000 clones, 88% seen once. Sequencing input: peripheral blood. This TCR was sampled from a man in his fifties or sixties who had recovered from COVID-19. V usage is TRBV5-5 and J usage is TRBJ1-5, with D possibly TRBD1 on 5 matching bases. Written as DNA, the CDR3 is TGTGCCAGCAGTCCAGCCGTGACAGCAAATCAGCCCCAGCATTTT. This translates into CASSPAVTANQPQHF. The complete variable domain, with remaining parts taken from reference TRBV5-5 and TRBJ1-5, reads DAGVTQSPTHLIKTRGQQVTLRCSPISGHKSVSWYQQVLGQGPQFIFQYYEKEERGRGNFPDRFSARQFPNYSSELNVNALLLGDSALYLCASSPAVTANQPQHFGDGTRLSIL.